Sequencing of this TCR beta chain was carried out in a study of a mutant IDH1 vaccine in newly diagnosed glioma. Study information: Either 4-6 weeks after radiotherapy alone or alongside temozolomide, vaccination was begun. Most had both radiotherapy and temozolomide beforehand; others had only one.

Of note for this clone: What it recognizes is unknown.

Profiled with immunoSEQ multiplex PCR; TCRdb holds only in-frame clones, not every one. Of about 86,000 clones listed, over 75% are singletons. Time point denoted: week 23, last vaccination. Alongside topical imiquimod, each dose of vaccine comprised 300 ug of mutant IDH1 20-mer peptide. CDR3 length: 13 residues. Trimming cost V 5 bases and J 8 bases, with 12 bases left between them. The germline V gene has CDR1 LNHDA and CDR2 SQIVND (reference sequence). Study results and caveats: Among patients, 93.3% showed immune responses induced by the vaccine.

The sequence was obtained from a man aged 25 to 45 with glioma. Some clones in this sample may be carry-over from other donors' samples. Here the sequenced sample was PBMCs, taken from a glioma patient whose treatment included an IDH1 peptide vaccine. The J gene is TRBJ1-4, the V gene TRBV19; D is possibly TRBD1 (5 bases). This CDR3 reads CASSLTGGEKLFF. CDR3 DNA sequence: TGTGCCAGTAGTCTTACCGGGGGGGAAAAACTGTTTTTT. Supplemented by reference TRBV19 and TRBJ1-4, the full variable domain reads DGGITQSPKYLFRKEGQNVTLSCEQNLNHDAMYWYRQDPGQGLRLIYYSQIVNDFQKGDIAEGYSVSREKKESFPLTVTSAQKNPTAFYLCASSLTGGEKLFFGSGTQLSVL.